This T cell receptor beta chain was recovered during a study of blood T cell repertoires in COVID-19. Study as a whole: Whether acute or convalescent, the COVID-19 samples came from the United States, Italy and Spain. The cDNA or gDNA used as material had been derived from T cells, B-cell-depleted T cells, or PBMCs.

After removal of 3 bases from V and 8 bases from J, the junction contained 16 bases not matched to a gene. Per germline, CDR1 KGHDR and CDR2 SFDVKD. The CDR3 is 19 residues long. In the authors' methods: From reference gene primer amplification, estimates of nucleated cell counts were derived. TCRdb's copy holds only in-frame clones and misses some; the assay was immunoSEQ multiplex PCR. That table is the source of V, J and clone size, and D and trimming were worked out from the DNA. The sample yields about 150,000 clones, 80% seen once. This TCR was sampled from a man in his sixties with acute or convalescent COVID-19. The chain recombines TRBV24-1 with TRBJ2-1; 12 bases line up with TRBD2. The specimen sequenced was peripheral blood. CDR3 nucleotides: TGTGCCACCAGTGATCGGGCCCGGATGACTAGCGGGAGCAGGGATGAGCAGTTCTTC. Its protein is CATSDRARMTSGSRDEQFF.